This entry is about one TCR beta chain. This clone was counted only a few times. The target of this receptor is not known. Base qualities are not provided; no much larger clone lies one nucleotide away. TCRbeta CDR3 regions were amplified from genomic DNA using the immunoSEQ Assay, a bias-controlled multiplex PCR. On the authors' methods: The number of nucleated cells in each sample was estimated from the amplification of reference gene primers within the assay. To quantify the absolute abundance of each unique TCRbeta CDR3 rearrangement, sequence reads were collapsed and filtered. Productive Simpson clonality was computed per sample as the square root of Simpson's diversity index over productive rearrangements. In TCRdb, the immuneACCESS table is reduced to in-frame sequences with V and J assigned. These tables do not hold every clone; where another copy was compared, an unresolved V gene accounts for under half, and the others remain unexplained. V and J calls and clone size are as listed in that table; D and trimming were resolved from the DNA. The sample has 100,000 to 150,000 clones on record, about 85% of them singletons. Of the sample, about 3.3% is held by the ten largest clones.

For this chain, trimming is 0 bases at the V end and 5 bases at the J end, and the number of junction bases without a gene match is 3. From its cysteine to its phenylalanine, the CDR3 spans 14 amino acids. Only CDR3 DNA remains: 42 bases, in frame from the first base. Sequences MNHEY (CDR1) and SVGAGI (CDR2) are obtained from the germline V gene. These data belong to a study of blood T cell repertoires in COVID-19 (dated by TCRdb to the early 2020s). Regarding the study in general: Samples covering the acute and convalescent phases of COVID-19 were provided by collaborators in the United States, Italy and Spain. The prospective study material was composed of cDNA or gDNA derived from T cells, B-cell-depleted T cells, or PBMCs. Deeply sampled blood TCRbeta repertoires from subjects exposed to, actively infected with, or recovered from COVID-19 were included in the dataset. A freely available public database, intended as a resource for researchers studying the immune response to SARS-CoV-2, is where the repertoires were released. The samples were drawn from two sources: the first 160 participants of the ongoing ImmuneRACE study, and 1,000 to 1,500 subjects contributed by 6 global collaborators. The sample metadata nearly always contained a de-identified subject ID, COVID-19 status, age in years and sex. Where HLA class I and class II types were available, the types were taken from metadata supplied by the sample provider, not from assay-based typing.

Results and caveats for the whole study, not just this receptor: The amount of clinical and demographic metadata varied by source and participant and was provided uncurated.

One collaborating source in Seattle enrolled patients while the patients were actively infected and followed the patients over time throughout the course of disease. Each collaborating institution followed its own protocols to collect whole blood in K2EDTA tubes. Collaborator samples were shipped for TCRbeta analysis as frozen whole blood, isolated PBMCs, or DNA extracted from either sample type. The sequence joins TRBV6-5 to TRBJ2-7, with 8 bases in between that match TRBD1. This clonotype originated in an elderly woman with COVID-19, enrolled during active disease. The specimen sequenced was peripheral blood. The CDR3 region reads CASSYSLQGDEQYF. The nucleotide sequence reads TGTGCCAGCAGTTACTCTTTACAGGGGGACGAGCAGTACTTC.